The TCR beta chain under discussion was sequenced for a study of blood T cell repertoires in COVID-19 (dated by TCRdb to 2020 to 2021). About the investigation overall: The collaborator samples originated in the United States, Italy and Spain and spanned the acute and convalescent phases of COVID-19. The prospective study material was composed of cDNA or gDNA derived from T cells, B-cell-depleted T cells, or PBMCs. The dataset comprised deeply sampled blood TCRbeta repertoires from subjects exposed to, actively infected with, or recovered from COVID-19. The repertoires were released in a freely available public database intended as a resource for research on the immune response to SARS-CoV-2. The samples were drawn from the first 160 participants of the ongoing ImmuneRACE study and from under 1,500 subjects provided by 6 global collaborators. A de-identified subject ID, COVID-19 status, age in years and sex were almost always included in the sample metadata. Where available, HLA class I and class II types were obtained from metadata supplied by the sample provider rather than from assay-based typing.

TCRbeta CDR3 regions were amplified from genomic DNA by means of the immunoSEQ Assay, a bias-controlled multiplex PCR. The paper's data handling went like this. The number of nucleated cells in each sample was estimated from the amplification of reference gene primers within the assay. To quantify the absolute abundance of each unique TCRbeta CDR3 rearrangement, sequence reads were collapsed and filtered. For each sample, productive Simpson clonality was calculated by taking the square root of Simpson's diversity index across productive rearrangements. Here the immuneACCESS table is served through TCRdb, limited to in-frame sequences with V and J called. Missing clones are a known gap in these copies; in checked studies unresolved V genes cover under half, and the rest lacks a known reason. The D gene and trimming were derived from the DNA, and the V and J assignments and clone size from that table. The sample table holds about 51,000 clones, of which 80% to 90% were seen once. In total, the top ten clones hold over 1% of the sample.

What the work shows at the level of the full study, not this receptor alone: How much clinical and demographic metadata was included differed by source and by participant, and the metadata was provided uncurated.

Whole blood was collected in K2EDTA tubes by collaborating institutions according to the institutions' own protocols. For TCRbeta analysis, collaborators shipped samples in one of three forms: frozen whole blood, isolated PBMCs, or DNA extracted from either of those sample types. As concerns this clone: Its target antigen remains unknown. No much larger clone exists at a distance of one base, and base qualities are not known.

The CDR3 starts with the cysteine, ends with the phenylalanine, and has 12 residues. Solely the CDR3 DNA is kept, with 36 bases framed from the first base. V sheds 7 bases and J sheds 8 bases, leaving 9 bases between their ends. The V gene is TRBV12-3 or TRBV12-4 and the J gene is TRBJ1-6, with no confidently assigned D gene. The sequenced material came from peripheral blood. The TCR comes from a man in his sixties with acute or convalescent COVID-19. The CDR3 here reads CASTRADSPLHF. The bases read TGTGCCAGCACCCGCGCCGATTCACCCCTCCACTTT.